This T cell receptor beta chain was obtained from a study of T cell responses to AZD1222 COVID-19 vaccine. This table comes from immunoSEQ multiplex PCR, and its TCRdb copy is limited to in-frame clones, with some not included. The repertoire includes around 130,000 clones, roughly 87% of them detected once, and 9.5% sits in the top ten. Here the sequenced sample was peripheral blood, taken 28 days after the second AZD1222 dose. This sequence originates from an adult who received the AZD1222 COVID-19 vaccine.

DNA for the CDR3: TGTGCCAGCAGCCAATCGCAGCCACCGAGTGGCTACACCTTC. This sequence encodes CASSQSQPPSGYTF. The chain couples TRBV16 to TRBJ1-2; D gene unclear. In germline, CDR1 is KGHSY, CDR2 FQNENV. The CDR3 covers 14 residues. With 0 bases removed from V and 7 bases from J, the gap between germline ends came to 12 bases.